This TCR beta chain was identified during a study of cytomegalovirus exposure and HLA in healthy donors. CDR1 is LNHDA and CDR2 is SQIVND in the germline V gene (reference sequence). The CDR3 sequence is 15 residues long. The junction had 5 bases not matched to a gene; V was cut back by 5 bases and J by 0 bases. Findings and caveats of the study: The investigators catalogued 150 or so TCR beta chains as cytomegalovirus-associated. Immune exposure data for these donors was limited to CMV serostatus. TRBV6-2, TRBV6-3 and other indistinguishable V segments were excluded.

As to this clone: Its antigen is as yet unknown.

In the PCR, 60 Vbeta and 13 Jbeta primers were used. Sequencing was performed with immunoSEQ multiplex PCR; in TCRdb, only in-frame clones are kept and a portion is missing. The table includes around 140,000 clones, around nine tenths detected once. What was sequenced was PBMCs. The TCR was taken from a woman aged 30 to 39 in good health and CMV-seronegative. The genes are TRBV19 and TRBJ1-1, with TRBD1 identical over 8 bases. The CDR3 DNA is TGTGCCAGTAGTTGGCAGGGGGCATTGAACACTGAAGCTTTCTTT. Protein: CASSWQGALNTEAFF.